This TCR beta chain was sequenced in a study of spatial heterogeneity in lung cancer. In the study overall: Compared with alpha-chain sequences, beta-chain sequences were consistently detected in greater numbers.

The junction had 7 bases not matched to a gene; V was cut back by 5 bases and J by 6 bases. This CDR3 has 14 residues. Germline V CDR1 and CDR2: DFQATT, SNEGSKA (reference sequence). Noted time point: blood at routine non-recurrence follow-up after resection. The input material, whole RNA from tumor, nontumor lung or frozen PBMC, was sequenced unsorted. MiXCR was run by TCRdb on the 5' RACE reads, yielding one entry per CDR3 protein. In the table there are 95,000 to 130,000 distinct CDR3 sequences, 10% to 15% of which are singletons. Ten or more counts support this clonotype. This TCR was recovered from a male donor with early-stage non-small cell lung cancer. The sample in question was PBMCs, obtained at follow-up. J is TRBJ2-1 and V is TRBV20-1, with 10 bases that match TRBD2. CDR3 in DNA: TGCAGTGCTTATAGCGGGGGGCCTTCCAATGAGCAGTTCTTC. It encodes CSAYSGGPSNEQFF.